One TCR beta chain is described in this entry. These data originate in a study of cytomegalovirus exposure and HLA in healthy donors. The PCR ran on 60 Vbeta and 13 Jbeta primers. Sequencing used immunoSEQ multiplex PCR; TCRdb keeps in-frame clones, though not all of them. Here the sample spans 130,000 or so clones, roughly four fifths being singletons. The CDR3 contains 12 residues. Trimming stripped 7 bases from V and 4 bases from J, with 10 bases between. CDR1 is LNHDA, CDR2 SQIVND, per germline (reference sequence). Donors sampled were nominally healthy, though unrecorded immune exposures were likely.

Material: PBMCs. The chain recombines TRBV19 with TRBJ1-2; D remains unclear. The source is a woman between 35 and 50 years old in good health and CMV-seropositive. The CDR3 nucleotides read TGTGCCAGTAACCACAGACCCTATGGCTACACCTTC. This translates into CASNHRPYGYTF. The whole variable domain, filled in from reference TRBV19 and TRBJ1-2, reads DGGITQSPKYLFRKEGQNVTLSCEQNLNHDAMYWYRQDPGQGLRLIYYSQIVNDFQKGDIAEGYSVSREKKESFPLTVTSAQKNPTAFYLCASNHRPYGYTFGSGTRLTVV.